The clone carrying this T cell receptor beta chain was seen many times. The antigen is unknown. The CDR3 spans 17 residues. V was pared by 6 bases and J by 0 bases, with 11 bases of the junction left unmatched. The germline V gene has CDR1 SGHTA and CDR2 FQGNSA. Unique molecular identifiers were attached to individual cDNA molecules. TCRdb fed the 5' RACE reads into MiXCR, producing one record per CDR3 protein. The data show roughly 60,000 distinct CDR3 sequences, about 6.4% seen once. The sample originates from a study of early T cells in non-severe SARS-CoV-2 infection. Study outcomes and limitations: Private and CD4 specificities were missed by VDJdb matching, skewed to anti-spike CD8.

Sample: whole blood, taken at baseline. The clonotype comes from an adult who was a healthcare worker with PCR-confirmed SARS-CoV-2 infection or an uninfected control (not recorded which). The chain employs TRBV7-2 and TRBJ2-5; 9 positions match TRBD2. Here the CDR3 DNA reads TGTGCCAGCAGTCAAAGCGGGGGGTTATCGTACCAAGAGACCCAGTACTTC. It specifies CASSQSGGLSYQETQYF.